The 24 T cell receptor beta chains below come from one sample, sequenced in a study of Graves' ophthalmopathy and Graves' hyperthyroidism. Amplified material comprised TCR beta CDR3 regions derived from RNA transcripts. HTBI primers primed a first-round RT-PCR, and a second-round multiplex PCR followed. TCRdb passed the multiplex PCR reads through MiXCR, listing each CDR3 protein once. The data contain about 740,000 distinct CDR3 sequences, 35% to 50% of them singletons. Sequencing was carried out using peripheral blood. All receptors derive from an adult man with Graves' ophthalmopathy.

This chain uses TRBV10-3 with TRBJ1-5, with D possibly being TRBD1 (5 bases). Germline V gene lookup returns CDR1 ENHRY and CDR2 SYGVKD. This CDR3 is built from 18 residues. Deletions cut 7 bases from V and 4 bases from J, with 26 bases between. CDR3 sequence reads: CAITVAEGTGGGNQPQHF. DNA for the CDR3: TGTGCCATCACGGTAGCGGAGGGCACCGGGGGGGGGAATCAGCCCCAGCATTTT.

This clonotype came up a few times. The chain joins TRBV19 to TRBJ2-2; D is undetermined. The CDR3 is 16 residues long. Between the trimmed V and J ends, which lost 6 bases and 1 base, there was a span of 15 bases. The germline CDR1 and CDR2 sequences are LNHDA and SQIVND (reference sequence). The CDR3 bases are TGTGCCAGTAGCAAATTCCCTACTGGGAACACCGGGGAGCTGTTTTTT. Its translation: CASSKFPTGNTGELFF.

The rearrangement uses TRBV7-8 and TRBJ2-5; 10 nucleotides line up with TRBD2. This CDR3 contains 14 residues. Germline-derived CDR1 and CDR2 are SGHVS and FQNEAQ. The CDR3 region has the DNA TGTGCTAGAAGCCTAGCGGGAGTTCAAGAGACCCAGTACTTC. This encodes CARSLAGVQETQYF.

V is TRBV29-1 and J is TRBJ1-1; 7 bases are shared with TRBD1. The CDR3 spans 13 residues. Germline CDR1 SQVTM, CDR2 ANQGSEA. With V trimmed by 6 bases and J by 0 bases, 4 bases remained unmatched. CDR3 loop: CSVGTAMNTEAFF. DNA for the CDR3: TGCAGCGTGGGGACAGCCATGAACACTGAAGCTTTCTTT.

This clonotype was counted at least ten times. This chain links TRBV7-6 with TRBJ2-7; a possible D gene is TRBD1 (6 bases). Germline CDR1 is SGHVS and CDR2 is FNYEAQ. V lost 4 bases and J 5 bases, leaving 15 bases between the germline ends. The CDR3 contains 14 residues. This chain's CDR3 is CASSYLGRGDEQYF. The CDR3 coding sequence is TGTGCCAGCAGCTACCTCGGCAGGGGAGACGAGCAGTACTTC.

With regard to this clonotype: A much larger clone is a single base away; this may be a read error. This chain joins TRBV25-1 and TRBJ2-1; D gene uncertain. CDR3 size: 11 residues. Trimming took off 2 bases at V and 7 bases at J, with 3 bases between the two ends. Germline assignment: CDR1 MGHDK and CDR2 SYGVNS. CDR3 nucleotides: TGTGCCAGCAGTGAAAGGAATGAGCAGTTCTTC. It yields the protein CASSERNEQFF. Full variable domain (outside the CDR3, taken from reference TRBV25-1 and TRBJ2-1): EADIYQTPRYLVIGTGKKITLECSQTMGHDKMYWYQQDPGMELHLIHYSYGVNSTEKGDLSSESTVSRIRTEHFPLTLESARPSHTSQYLCASSERNEQFFGPGTRLTVL.

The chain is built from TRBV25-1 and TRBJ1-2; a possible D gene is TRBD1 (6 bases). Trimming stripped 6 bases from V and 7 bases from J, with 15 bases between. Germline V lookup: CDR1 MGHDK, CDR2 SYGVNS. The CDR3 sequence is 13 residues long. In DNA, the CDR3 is TGTGCCAGCAGCGTTGCCAGGGGTGGTGGCTACACCTTC. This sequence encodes CASSVARGGGYTF.

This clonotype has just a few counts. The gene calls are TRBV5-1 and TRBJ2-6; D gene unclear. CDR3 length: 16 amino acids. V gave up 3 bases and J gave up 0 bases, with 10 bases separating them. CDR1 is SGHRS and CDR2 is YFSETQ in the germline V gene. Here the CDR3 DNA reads TGCGCCAGCAGCTCCGGAACCGACTCTGGGGCCAACGTCCTGACTTTC. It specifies CASSSGTDSGANVLTF.

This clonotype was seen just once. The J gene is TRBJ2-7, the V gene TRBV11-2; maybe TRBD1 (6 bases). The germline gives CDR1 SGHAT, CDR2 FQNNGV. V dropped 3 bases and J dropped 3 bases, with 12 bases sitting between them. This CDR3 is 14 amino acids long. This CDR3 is CASSFVRGSYEQYF. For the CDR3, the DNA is TGTGCCAGCAGCTTCGTCAGGGGAAGCTACGAGCAGTACTTC.

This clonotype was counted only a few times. CDR3 DNA: TGTGCCAGCACACTAGTTGGAGGCAACACCGGGGAGCTGTTTTTT. It specifies CASTLVGGNTGELFF. The chain couples TRBV11-2 to TRBJ2-2, with D maybe TRBD2 (5 bases). In germline, CDR1 is SGHAT, CDR2 FQNNGV. Trimming removed 7 bases from V and 2 bases from J, with 14 bases in between. CDR3 size: 15 residues.

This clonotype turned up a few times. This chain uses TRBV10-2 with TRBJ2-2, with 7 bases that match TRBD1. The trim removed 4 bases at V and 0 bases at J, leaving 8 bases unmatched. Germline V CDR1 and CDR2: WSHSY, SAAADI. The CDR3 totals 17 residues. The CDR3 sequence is CASSVKTGTANTGELFF. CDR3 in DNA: TGCGCCAGCAGTGTCAAGACCGGGACAGCGAACACCGGGGAGCTGTTTTTT.

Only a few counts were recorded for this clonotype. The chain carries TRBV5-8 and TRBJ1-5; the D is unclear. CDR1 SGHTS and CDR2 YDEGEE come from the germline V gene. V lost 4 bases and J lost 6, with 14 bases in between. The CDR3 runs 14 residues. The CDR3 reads CASSPRVHGQPQHF. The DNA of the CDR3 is TGTGCCAGCAGCCCTCGGGTTCACGGTCAGCCCCAGCATTTT.

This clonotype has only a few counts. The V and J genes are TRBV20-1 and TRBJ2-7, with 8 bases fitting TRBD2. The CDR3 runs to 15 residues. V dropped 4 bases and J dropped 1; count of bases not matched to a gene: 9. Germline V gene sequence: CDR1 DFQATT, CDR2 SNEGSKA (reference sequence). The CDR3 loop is CSATPGLAGSYEQYF. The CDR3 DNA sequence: TGCAGTGCTACCCCAGGTTTAGCGGGGTCCTACGAGCAGTACTTC.

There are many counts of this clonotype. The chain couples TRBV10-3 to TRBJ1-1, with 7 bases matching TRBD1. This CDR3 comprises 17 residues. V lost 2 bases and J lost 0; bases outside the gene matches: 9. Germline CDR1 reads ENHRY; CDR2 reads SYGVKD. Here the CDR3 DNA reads TGTGCCATCAGTGAGACACGGGACAGAGCGGTGAACACTGAAGCTTTCTTT. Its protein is CAISETRDRAVNTEAFF.

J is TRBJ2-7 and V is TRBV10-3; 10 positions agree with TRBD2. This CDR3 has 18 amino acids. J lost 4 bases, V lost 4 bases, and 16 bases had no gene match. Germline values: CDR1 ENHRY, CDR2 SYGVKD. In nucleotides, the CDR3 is TGTGCCATCAGTGGGAGCGGGAGGGCCCTAAGAGGGCATTACGAGCAGTACTTC. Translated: CAISGSGRALRGHYEQYF.

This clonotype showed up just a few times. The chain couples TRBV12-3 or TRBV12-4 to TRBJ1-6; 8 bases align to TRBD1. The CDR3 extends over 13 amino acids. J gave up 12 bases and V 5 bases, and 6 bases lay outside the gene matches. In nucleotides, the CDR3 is TGTGCCAGCAGTGTAAAAGGGACAGGACCCCTCCACTTT. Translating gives CASSVKGTGPLHF.

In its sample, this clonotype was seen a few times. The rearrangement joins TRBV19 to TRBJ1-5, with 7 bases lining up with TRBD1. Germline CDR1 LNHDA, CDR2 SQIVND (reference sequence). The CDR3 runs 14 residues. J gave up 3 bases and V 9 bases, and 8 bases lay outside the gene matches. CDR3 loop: CASSEQGFNQPQHF. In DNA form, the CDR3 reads TGTGCCAGCTCGGAACAGGGGTTCAATCAGCCCCAGCATTTT.

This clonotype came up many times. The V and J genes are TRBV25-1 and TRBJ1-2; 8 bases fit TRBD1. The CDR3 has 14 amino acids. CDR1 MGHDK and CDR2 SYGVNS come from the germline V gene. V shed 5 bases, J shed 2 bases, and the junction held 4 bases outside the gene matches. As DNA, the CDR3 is TGTGCCAGCAGTCCACGGACAGGGAACTATGGCTACACCTTC. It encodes CASSPRTGNYGYTF.

Here the CDR3 reads CATSDLRTAFNQPQHF. DNA of the CDR3: TGTGCCACCAGCGACCTAAGGACAGCGTTTAATCAGCCCCAGCATTTT. V and J are TRBV24-1 and TRBJ1-5, with D possibly TRBD1 on 6 matching bases. Trimming shortened V by 7 bases and J by 4 bases, and 19 bases separated the two germline ends. Germline V gene lookup returns CDR1 KGHDR and CDR2 SFDVKD. This CDR3 contains 16 residues.

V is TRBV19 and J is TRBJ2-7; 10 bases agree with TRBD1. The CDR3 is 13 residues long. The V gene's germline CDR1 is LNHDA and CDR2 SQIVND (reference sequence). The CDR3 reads CASVGTGDYEQYF. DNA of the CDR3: TGTGCTAGTGTAGGGACAGGGGACTACGAGCAGTACTTC.

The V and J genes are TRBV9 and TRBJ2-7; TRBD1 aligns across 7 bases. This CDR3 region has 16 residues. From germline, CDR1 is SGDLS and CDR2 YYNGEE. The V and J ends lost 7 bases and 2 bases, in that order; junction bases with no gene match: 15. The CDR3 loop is CASRWSSGQETYEQYF. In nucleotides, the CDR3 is TGTGCCAGCCGTTGGAGTTCTGGACAGGAGACCTACGAGCAGTACTTC.

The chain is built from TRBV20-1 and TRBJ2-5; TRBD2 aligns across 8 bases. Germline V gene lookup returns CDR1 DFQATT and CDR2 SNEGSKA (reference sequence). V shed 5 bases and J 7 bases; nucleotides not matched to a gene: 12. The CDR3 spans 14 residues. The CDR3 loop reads CSAYSSGSGGTQYF. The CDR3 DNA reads TGCAGTGCTTATTCCAGCGGGAGTGGCGGGACCCAGTACTTC.

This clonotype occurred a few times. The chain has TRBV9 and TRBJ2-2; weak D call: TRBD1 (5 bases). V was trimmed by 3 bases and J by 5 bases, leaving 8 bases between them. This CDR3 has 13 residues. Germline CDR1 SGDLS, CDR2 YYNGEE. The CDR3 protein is CASSEGWTGELFF. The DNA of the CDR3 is TGTGCCAGCAGCGAGGGGTGGACCGGGGAGCTGTTTTTT.

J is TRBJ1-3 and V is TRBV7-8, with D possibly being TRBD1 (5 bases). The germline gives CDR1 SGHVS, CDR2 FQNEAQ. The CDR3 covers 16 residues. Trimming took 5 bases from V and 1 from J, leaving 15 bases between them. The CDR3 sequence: CASSQVHRMSGNTIYF. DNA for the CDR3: TGTGCCAGCAGCCAAGTGCACAGGATGTCTGGAAACACCATATATTTT.